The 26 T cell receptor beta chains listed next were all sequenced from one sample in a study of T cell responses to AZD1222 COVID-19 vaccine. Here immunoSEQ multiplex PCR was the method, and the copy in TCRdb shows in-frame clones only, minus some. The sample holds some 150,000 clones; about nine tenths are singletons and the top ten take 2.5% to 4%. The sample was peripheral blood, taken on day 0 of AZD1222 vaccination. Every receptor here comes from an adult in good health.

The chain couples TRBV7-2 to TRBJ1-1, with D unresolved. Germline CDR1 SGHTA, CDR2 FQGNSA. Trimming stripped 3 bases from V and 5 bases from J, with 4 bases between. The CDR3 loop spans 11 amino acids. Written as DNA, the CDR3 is TGTGCCAGCAGCTTTAAAACTGAAGCTTTCTTT. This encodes CASSFKTEAFF.

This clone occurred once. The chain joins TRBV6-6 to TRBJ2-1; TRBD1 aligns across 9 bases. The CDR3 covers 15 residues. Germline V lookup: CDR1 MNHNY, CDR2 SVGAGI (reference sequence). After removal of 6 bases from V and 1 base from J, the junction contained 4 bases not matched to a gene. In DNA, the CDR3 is TGTGCCAGCAGCCCGGGACAGGGTTCCTACAATGAGCAGTTCTTC. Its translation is CASSPGQGSYNEQFF.

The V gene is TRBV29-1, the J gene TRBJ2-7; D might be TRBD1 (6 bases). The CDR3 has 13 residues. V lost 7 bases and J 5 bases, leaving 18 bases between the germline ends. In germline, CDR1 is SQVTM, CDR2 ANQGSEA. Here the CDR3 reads CSAYTGTSDEQYF. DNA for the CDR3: TGCAGCGCGTATACCGGGACATCGGACGAGCAGTACTTC.

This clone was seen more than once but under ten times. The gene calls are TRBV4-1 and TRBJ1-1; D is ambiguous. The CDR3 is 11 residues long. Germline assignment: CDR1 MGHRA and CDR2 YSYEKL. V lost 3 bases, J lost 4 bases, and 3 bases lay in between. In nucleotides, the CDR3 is TGCGCCAGCAGCCAGGGCACTGAAGCTTTCTTT. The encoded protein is CASSQGTEAFF.

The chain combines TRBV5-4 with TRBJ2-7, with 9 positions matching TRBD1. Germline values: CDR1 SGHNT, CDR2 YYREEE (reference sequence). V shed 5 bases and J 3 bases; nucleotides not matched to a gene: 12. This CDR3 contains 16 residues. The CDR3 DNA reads TGTGCCAGCAGTTCTCCGGGACAGGGTGTATACTACGAGCAGTACTTC. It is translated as CASSSPGQGVYYEQYF.

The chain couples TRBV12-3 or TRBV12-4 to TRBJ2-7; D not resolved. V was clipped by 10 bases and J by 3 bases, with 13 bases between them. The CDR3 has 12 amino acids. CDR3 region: CATSWGDYEQYF. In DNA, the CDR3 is TGTGCCACCTCCTGGGGTGACTACGAGCAGTACTTC.

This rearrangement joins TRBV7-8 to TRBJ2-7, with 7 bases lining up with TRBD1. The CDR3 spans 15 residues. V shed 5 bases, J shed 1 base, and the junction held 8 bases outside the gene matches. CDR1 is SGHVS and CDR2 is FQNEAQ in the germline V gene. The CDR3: CASSPRGRGSYEQYF. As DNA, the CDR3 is TGTGCCAGCAGCCCACGAGGCAGGGGGTCCTACGAGCAGTACTTC.

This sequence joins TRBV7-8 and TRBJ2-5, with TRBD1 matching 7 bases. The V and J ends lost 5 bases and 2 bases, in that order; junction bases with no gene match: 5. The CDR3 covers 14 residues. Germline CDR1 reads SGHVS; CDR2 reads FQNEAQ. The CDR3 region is CASSRGQAQETQYF. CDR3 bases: TGTGCCAGCAGCCGAGGACAGGCTCAAGAGACCCAGTACTTC.

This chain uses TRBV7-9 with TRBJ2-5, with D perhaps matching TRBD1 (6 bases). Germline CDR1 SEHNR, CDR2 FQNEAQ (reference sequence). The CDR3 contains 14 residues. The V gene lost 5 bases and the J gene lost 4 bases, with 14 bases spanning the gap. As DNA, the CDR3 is TGTGCCAGCAGCCAAGGGTTACAGGGAGAGACCCAGTACTTC. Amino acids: CASSQGLQGETQYF.

CDR3 residues: CASISSGGIPQETQYF. CDR3 DNA sequence: TGTGCCAGTATCTCTAGCGGGGGGATCCCACAAGAGACCCAGTACTTC. The gene calls are TRBV19 and TRBJ2-5; 11 positions match TRBD2. This CDR3 comprises 16 residues. Per germline, CDR1 LNHDA and CDR2 SQIVND (reference sequence). With V trimmed by 7 bases and J by 2 bases, 9 bases remained unmatched.

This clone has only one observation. The CDR3 region has the DNA TGCGCCAGCAGCTCGGGACTAGCGGTCGCAGATACGCAGTATTTT. This codes for CASSSGLAVADTQYF. The gene calls are TRBV5-1 and TRBJ2-3; 11 nucleotides align to TRBD2. Looked up from germline, CDR1 is SGHRS and CDR2 is YFSETQ. V was pared by 3 bases and J by 4 bases, with 4 bases of the junction left unmatched. There are 15 residues in the CDR3.

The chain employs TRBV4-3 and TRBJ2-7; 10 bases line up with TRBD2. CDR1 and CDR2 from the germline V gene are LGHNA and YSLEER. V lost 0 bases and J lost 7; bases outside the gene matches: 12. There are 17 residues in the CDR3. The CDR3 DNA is TGCGCCAGCAGCCAAGACTCACTAGCGGGGAACATGGGGGAGCAGTACTTC. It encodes CASSQDSLAGNMGEQYF.

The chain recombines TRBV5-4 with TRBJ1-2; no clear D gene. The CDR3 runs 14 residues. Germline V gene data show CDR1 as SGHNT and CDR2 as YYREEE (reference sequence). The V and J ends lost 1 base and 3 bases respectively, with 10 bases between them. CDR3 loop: CASSLPSAYYGYTF. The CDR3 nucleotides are TGTGCCAGCAGCTTGCCAAGCGCATACTATGGCTACACCTTC.

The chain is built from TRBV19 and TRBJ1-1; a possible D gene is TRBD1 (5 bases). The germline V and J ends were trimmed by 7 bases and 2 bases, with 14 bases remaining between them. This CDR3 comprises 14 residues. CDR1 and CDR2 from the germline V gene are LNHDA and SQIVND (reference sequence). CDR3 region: CASTAWGKNTEAFF. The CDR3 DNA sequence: TGTGCCAGTACCGCTTGGGGGAAAAACACTGAAGCTTTCTTT. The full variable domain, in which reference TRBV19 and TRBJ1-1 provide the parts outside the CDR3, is DGGITQSPKYLFRKEGQNVTLSCEQNLNHDAMYWYRQDPGQGLRLIYYSQIVNDFQKGDIAEGYSVSREKKESFPLTVTSAQKNPTAFYLCASTAWGKNTEAFFGQGTRLTVV.

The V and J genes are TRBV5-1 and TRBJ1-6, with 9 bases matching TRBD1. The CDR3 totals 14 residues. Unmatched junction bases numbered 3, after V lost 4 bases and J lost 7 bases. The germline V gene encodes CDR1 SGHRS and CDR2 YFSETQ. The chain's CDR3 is CASSPGTGNSPLHF. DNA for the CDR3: TGCGCCAGCAGCCCCGGGACAGGGAATTCACCCCTCCACTTT.

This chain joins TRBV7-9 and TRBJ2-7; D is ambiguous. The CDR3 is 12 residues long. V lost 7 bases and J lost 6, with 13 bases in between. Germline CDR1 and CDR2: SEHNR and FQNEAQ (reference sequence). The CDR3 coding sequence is TGTGCCAGCAACCTGTGGGGTGGCGAGCAGTACTTC. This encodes CASNLWGGEQYF.

In DNA, the CDR3 is TGTGCCAGCAGTTTCAGGGGGCGCGGGGAAGATACGCAGTATTTT. Encoded protein: CASSFRGRGEDTQYF. The chain links TRBV28 to TRBJ2-3, with 8 bases fitting TRBD1. The CDR3 consists of 15 residues. J lost 5 bases, V lost 3 bases, and 7 bases had no gene match. Germline CDR1 reads MDHEN; CDR2 reads SYDVKM.

The CDR3 sequence is CATSDTRDGDTGELFF. The CDR3, as DNA: TGTGCCACCAGTGATACACGGGACGGAGACACCGGGGAGCTGTTTTTT. The J gene is TRBJ2-2, the V gene TRBV24-1; D may match TRBD1 or TRBD2 (5 bases each). Germline CDR1 reads KGHDR; CDR2 reads SFDVKD. The CDR3 is 16 residues long. Trimming took 3 bases from V and 3 from J, leaving 13 bases between them.

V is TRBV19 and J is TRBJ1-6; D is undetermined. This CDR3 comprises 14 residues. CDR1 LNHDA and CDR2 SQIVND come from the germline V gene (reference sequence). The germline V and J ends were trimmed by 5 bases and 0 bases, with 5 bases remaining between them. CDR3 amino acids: CASSLSSYNSPLHF. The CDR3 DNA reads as TGTGCCAGTAGTCTGAGCTCCTATAATTCACCCCTCCACTTT.

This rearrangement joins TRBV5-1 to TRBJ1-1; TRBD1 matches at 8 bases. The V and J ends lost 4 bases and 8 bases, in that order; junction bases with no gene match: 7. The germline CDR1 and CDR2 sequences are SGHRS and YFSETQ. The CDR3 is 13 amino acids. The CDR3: CASSRDRGGEAFF. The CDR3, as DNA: TGCGCCAGCAGCCGTGACAGGGGCGGGGAAGCTTTCTTT.

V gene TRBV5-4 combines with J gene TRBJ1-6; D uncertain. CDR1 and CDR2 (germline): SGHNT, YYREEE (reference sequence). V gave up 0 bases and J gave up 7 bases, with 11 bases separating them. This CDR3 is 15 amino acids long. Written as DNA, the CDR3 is TGTGCCAGCAGCTTGGGACAACAACCAAATTCACCCCTCCACTTT. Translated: CASSLGQQPNSPLHF.

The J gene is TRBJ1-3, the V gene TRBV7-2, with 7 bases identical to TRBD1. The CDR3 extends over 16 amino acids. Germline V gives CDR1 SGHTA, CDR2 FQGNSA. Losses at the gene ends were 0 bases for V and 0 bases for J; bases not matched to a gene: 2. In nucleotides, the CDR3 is TGTGCCAGCAGCTTAGCTGGGACAGCCTCTGGAAACACCATATATTTT. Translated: CASSLAGTASGNTIYF.

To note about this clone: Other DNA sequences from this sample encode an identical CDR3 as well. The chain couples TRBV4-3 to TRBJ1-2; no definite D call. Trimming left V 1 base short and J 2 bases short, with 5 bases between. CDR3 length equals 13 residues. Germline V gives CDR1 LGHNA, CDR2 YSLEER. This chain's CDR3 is CASSQGGNYGYTF. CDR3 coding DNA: TGCGCCAGCAGCCAAGGGGGAAACTATGGCTACACCTTC.

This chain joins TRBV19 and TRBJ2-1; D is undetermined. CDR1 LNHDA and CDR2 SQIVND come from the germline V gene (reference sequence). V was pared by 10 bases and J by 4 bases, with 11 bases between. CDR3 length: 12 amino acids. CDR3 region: CATRFSYNEQFF. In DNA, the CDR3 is TGTGCCACCCGGTTTAGTTACAATGAGCAGTTCTTC.

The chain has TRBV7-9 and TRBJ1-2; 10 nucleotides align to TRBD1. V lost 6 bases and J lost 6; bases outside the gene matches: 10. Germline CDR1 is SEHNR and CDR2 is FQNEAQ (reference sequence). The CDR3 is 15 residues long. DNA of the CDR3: TGTGCCAGCAGTCGATACCGGGACAGGGGTGATGGCTACACCTTC. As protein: CASSRYRDRGDGYTF. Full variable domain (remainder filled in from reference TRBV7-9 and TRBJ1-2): DTGVSQNPRHKITKRGQNVTFRCDPISEHNRLYWYRQTLGQGPEFLTYFQNEAQLEKSRLLSDRFSAERPKGSFSTLEIQRTEQGDSAMYLCASSRYRDRGDGYTFGSGTRLTVV.

The CDR3 sequence is CASSRDSLGTGELFF. The DNA for the CDR3 is TGTGCCAGCAGCCGAGACAGCCTAGGGACCGGGGAGCTGTTTTTT. The J gene is TRBJ2-2, the V gene TRBV6-5; tentative D call: TRBD1 (5 bases). This CDR3 comprises 15 residues. V shed 6 bases and J shed 5 bases, with 16 bases lying between them. In germline, CDR1 is MNHEY, CDR2 SVGAGI.